These T cell receptor beta chains were read from a single sample in a study of radiotherapy plus CTLA-4 blockade in lung cancer. Generated by immunoSEQ multiplex PCR, the TCRdb table keeps only in-frame clones and is missing some. The table lists some 40,000 clones, 79% of them singletons. The input for sequencing was peripheral blood, taken from a patient treated with radiotherapy plus ipilimumab. Receptors were obtained from a human donor with non-small cell lung cancer that progressed on radiotherapy plus ipilimumab. Each CDR3 is given with its conserved first and last residue. A D gene is named only where the DNA matches it firmly. Part of the rows lack a size; the others show once, few, many or a class for expanded clones.

j_gene | abundance | v_gene | d_gene | CDR3nt | CDR3aa
TRBJ1-6 | . | TRBV2 | TRBD1 | TGTGCCAGCAGTTCTGGACAGGGGAATAGATCACCCCTCCACTTT | CASSSGQGNRSPLHF
TRBJ1-2 | . | TRBV11-2 | . | TGTGCCAGCAGTGAGGTGTCATTTCGGAGCGTCGACTATGGCTACACCTTC | CASSEVSFRSVDYGYTF
TRBJ2-7 | . | TRBV10-1 | . | TGCGCCAGCAGTGACGGCTACGAGCAGTACTTC | CASSDGYEQYF
TRBJ1-6 | . | TRBV18 | . | TGTGCCAGCTCACCACCGAATCAGGGAGGTGGTTCACCCCTCCACTTT | CASSPPNQGGGSPLHF
TRBJ2-2 | . | TRBV2 | . | TGTGCCAGCAACCGGGGGTACGGGGAGCTGTTTTTT | CASNRGYGELFF
TRBJ1-4 | few | TRBV11-2 | TRBD1 | TGTGCCAGCAGCTTAGGTCAGGGGGTCTACTACTCCGAAAATGAAAAACTGTTTTTT | CASSLGQGVYYSENEKLFF
TRBJ2-3 | . | TRBV5-1 | TRBD1 | TGCGCCAGCAGCTTGGGACAGGGGGTAGATACGCAGTATTTT | CASSLGQGVDTQYF
TRBJ2-3 | . | TRBV18 | . | TGTGCCAGCAGAGAAGGTAAAGGGGGCACAGATACGCAGTATTTT | CASREGKGGTDTQYF
TRBJ1-6 | . | TRBV6-5 | TRBD1 | TGTGCCAGCAGGCAGGGGGTATATAATTCACCCCTCCACTTT | CASRQGVYNSPLHF
TRBJ2-5 | . | TRBV18 | . | TGTGCCAGCTCACCAGCGGCGGGGGCAGTGGCCCAGTACTTC | CASSPAAGAVAQYF
TRBJ2-3 | . | TRBV6-1 | TRBD1 | TGTGCCAGCAGAACAGGGGTGGTAAGCACAGATACGCAGTATTTT | CASRTGVVSTDTQYF
TRBJ1-1 | . | TRBV6-4 | . | TGTGCCAGCACATACGGGGGGGGGATTGAATTAGGAGCTTTCTTT | CASTYGGGIELGAFF
TRBJ2-7 | few | TRBV5-4 | TRBD1 | TGTGCCAGCAGCGCACCGGGACAGGAGATATACGAGCAGTACTTC | CASSAPGQEIYEQYF
TRBJ2-7 | . | TRBV6-5 | TRBD2 | TGTGCCAGCAGTTCTGAAGCGGGGGGATCCTACGAGCAGTACTTC | CASSSEAGGSYEQYF
TRBJ1-2 | . | TRBV5-1 | . | TGCGCCAGCAGCTTGCCACAGGGAGATGGCTACACCTTC | CASSLPQGDGYTF
TRBJ2-7 | . | TRBV15 | TRBD1 | TGTGCCACCAGCAGAGATAGACAGGGGGTCGGCCACGAGCAGTGCTTC | CATSRDRQGVGHEQCF
TRBJ1-4 | . | TRBV19 | TRBD1 | TGTGCCAGTTCACAGGGGGTTAATGAAAAACTGTTTTTT | CASSQGVNEKLFF
TRBJ2-5 | . | TRBV13 | TRBD2 | TGTGCCAGCAGCCGGACTAGCGGGGGGGCCTCAGAGACCCAGTACTTC | CASSRTSGGASETQYF
TRBJ2-1 | . | TRBV5-5 | . | TGTGCCAGCAGCTTGGCGCCTAGCTTTGAGGATGAGCAGTTCTTC | CASSLAPSFEDEQFF
TRBJ1-2 | . | TRBV2 | . | TGTGCCAGCAGAGGACAGAAGACCCTAGGAGGTAACTATGGCTACACCTTC | CASRGQKTLGGNYGYTF
TRBJ2-1 | . | TRBV15 | TRBD1 | TGTGCCACCAGCAAATTACTACAGGGGTTTTTGGACAATGAGCAGTTCTTC | CATSKLLQGFLDNEQFF
TRBJ2-2 | once | TRBV4-2 | TRBD2 | TGTGCCAGCAGCCCCCGGGGGGGAGCGGGGAACACCGGGGAGCTGTTTTTT | CASSPRGGAGNTGELFF
TRBJ1-1 | once | TRBV19 | . | TGTGCCAGTAGTATGGACCCAACCCGGAGGGACACTGAAGCTTTCTTT | CASSMDPTRRDTEAFF
TRBJ1-2 | . | TRBV28 | . | TGTGCCAGCAGGGGGGGGCAGGGAACGGGACTTAACTATGGCTACACCTTC | CASRGGQGTGLNYGYTF
TRBJ2-2 | . | TRBV6-5 | TRBD1 | TGTGCCAGCAGGCGGGACAGGGACACCGGGGAGCTGTTTTTT | CASRRDRDTGELFF
TRBJ2-6 | . | TRBV5-1 | TRBD1 | TGCGCCAGCAGCCCCGGACAGGGAACCAACGTCCTGACTTTC | CASSPGQGTNVLTF
TRBJ1-1 | . | TRBV19 | TRBD1 | TGTGCCAGTAGAACCGGACAGGCTGAAGCTTTCTTT | CASRTGQAEAFF
TRBJ1-6 | . | TRBV6-1 | . | TGTGCCAGCAGTGGAAATAGAAGGAGCTCCTATAATTCACCCCTCCACTTT | CASSGNRRSSYNSPLHF
TRBJ1-1 | . | TRBV5-1 | TRBD1 | TGCGCCAGCAGCGTACAGGGGAGAGAGGACACTGAAGCTTTCTTT | CASSVQGREDTEAFF
TRBJ1-2 | . | TRBV16 | TRBD1 | TGTGCCAGCAGCCAGACCGGGACAGGGGGAGAGGTAGTCGGCTATGGCTACACCTTC | CASSQTGTGGEVVGYGYTF
TRBJ2-1 | . | TRBV23-1 | TRBD2 | TGCGCCAGCAGTCAATCGCCCCCACGGGGGGTCTCCTACAATGAGCAGTTCTTC | CASSQSPPRGVSYNEQFF
TRBJ2-1 | once | TRBV19 | TRBD2 | TGTGCCAGTAGTGTTTCTGGCGGGGGCAATGAGCAGTTCTTC | CASSVSGGGNEQFF
TRBJ2-7 | . | TRBV6-6 | . | TGTGCCAGCAGTCAGGACAGAGGAGTCTACGAGCAGTACTTC | CASSQDRGVYEQYF
TRBJ2-2 | . | TRBV10-3 | TRBD1 | TGTGCCATCAGTGAGCCGACGACAGGGTGGAAGGGGGAGCTGTTTTTT | CAISEPTTGWKGELFF
TRBJ1-1 | . | TRBV9 | . | TGTGCCAGCAGCGTAACTGAGGGCACTGAAGCTTTCTTT | CASSVTEGTEAFF
TRBJ1-2 | . | TRBV7-9 | . | TGTGCCAGCAGCTTAGTGGGGGGCTATGGCTACACCTTC | CASSLVGGYGYTF
TRBJ1-1 | . | TRBV18 | . | TGTGCCAGCTCACAGCAAGCACAGGGTTGGGACACTGAAGCTTTCTTT | CASSQQAQGWDTEAFF
TRBJ1-6 | . | TRBV13 | . | TGTGCCAGCAGCTTCCGACGGGATTCACCCCTCCACTTT | CASSFRRDSPLHF
TRBJ1-4 | . | TRBV11-2 | TRBD1 | TGTGCCAGCAGCTCCTGGACAGGCTCGAATGAAAAACTGTTTTTT | CASSSWTGSNEKLFF
TRBJ1-3 | . | TRBV28 | . | TGTGCCTCCGGGCCAGGGACTGGAAACACCATATATTTT | CASGPGTGNTIYF
TRBJ2-7 | . | TRBV27 | . | TGTGCCAGCAGTTCCCCGGCGATAGGAGTCTACGAGCAGTACTTC | CASSSPAIGVYEQYF
TRBJ2-7 | . | TRBV10-3 | . | TGTGCCATCAGTGAGTCGTCAACGGGCGAGCAGTACTTC | CAISESSTGEQYF
TRBJ2-2 | . | TRBV19 | TRBD2 | TGTGCCAGTAGTAGGGAGGGGCGCAGGACCGGGGAGCTGTTTTTT | CASSREGRRTGELFF
TRBJ1-1 | . | TRBV10-1 | . | TGCGCCAGCAGATTAGACAGTAACACTGAAGCTTTCTTT | CASRLDSNTEAFF
TRBJ1-1 | . | TRBV2 | . | TGTGCCAGCAGTGGGGAGAAAAACACTGAAGCTTTCTTT | CASSGEKNTEAFF
TRBJ2-1 | . | TRBV9 | . | TGTGCCAGCAGCGTAGGGGGGCAGCAACACTATTACAATGAGCAGTTCTTC | CASSVGGQQHYYNEQFF
TRBJ2-3 | . | TRBV5-1 | TRBD2 | TGCGCCAGCAGCTTGGGGCAAGCGGGGGTAGATACGCAGTATTTT | CASSLGQAGVDTQYF
TRBJ2-7 | . | TRBV7-9 | . | TGTGCCAGCAGCCGGGATCTCTACGAGCAGTACTTC | CASSRDLYEQYF
TRBJ2-5 | once | TRBV25-1 | . | TGTGCCAGCAGCAAAGGAGGGAAATGGGAGACCCAGTACTTC | CASSKGGKWETQYF
TRBJ2-1 | once | TRBV5-4 | TRBD2 | TGTGCCAGCACACCAGGCGGCGGGGGGCCCGACAATGAGCAGTTCTTC | CASTPGGGGPDNEQFF
TRBJ1-4 | once | TRBV6-1 | . | TGTGCCAGCAGTGAAGTTGTGGCAGGGCGTGCAACTAATGAAAAACTGTTTTTT | CASSEVVAGRATNEKLFF
TRBJ2-1 | . | TRBV4-1 | TRBD2 | TGCGCCAGCAGCCAAGATCAGGGTAGCGGGGGGGCGAATCCTCCGTTCTTC | CASSQDQGSGGANPPFF
TRBJ1-1 | . | TRBV19 | . | TGTGCCAGTAGTATTACTACGGGTGGAGGGACTGAAGCTTTCTTT | CASSITTGGGTEAFF
TRBJ2-7 | . | TRBV29-1 | . | TGCAGCGTCCTGGCGGGGGCCGAGCAGTACTTC | CSVLAGAEQYF
TRBJ2-7 | . | TRBV4-1 | . | TGCGCCAGCAGCCAGCCGGGGGAGATTTACGAGCAGTACTTC | CASSQPGEIYEQYF
TRBJ1-1 | . | TRBV4-3 | . | TGCGCCAGCAGCCAAGATTGGCGGGGTCAGATGAACACTGAAGCTTTCTTT | CASSQDWRGQMNTEAFF
TRBJ1-2 | . | TRBV5-4 | TRBD1 | TGTGCCGGGGCGGGACAGGGGGGGAGCTATGGCTACACCTTC | CAGAGQGGSYGYTF
TRBJ1-2 | . | TRBV2 | . | TGTGCCAGCAGTGAACCAACAGCCACCGCAGGCTATGGCTACACCTTC | CASSEPTATAGYGYTF
TRBJ2-5 | . | TRBV7-3 | . | TGTGCCAGCAGCTGCCGGGACTCCCCGTTATGGGAGACCCAGTACTTC | CASSCRDSPLWETQYF
TRBJ1-1 | . | TRBV7-9 | TRBD1 | TGTGCCAGCGGGGGACAGACTATGAACACTGAAGCTTTCTTT | CASGGQTMNTEAFF